These T cell receptor beta chains were read from a single sample in a study of relationships among human T cell subsets. Each CDR3 protein is one row after TCRdb ran MiXCR on the multiplex PCR reads. The data contain 10,000 to 15,000 distinct CDR3 sequences, roughly 68% of them singletons. Sequencing input: CD4+ Th1 cells sorted from blood. The receptors stem from a man aged 40-55 years in good health. CDR3s leave out the opening cysteine and the closing phenylalanine or tryptophan. The order of the fields is V gene, CDR3 protein.

>TRBV2
ASSSLMNTEAF
>TRBV20-1
SARTSSYNEQF
>TRBV14
ASSQTRSDRQQY
>TRBV6-5
ASSPQGPSGNTIY
>TRBV7-9
ASRRQETDTQY
>TRBV20-1
SASGLPGETQY
>TRBV10-3
AIRSGTSVIEQY
>TRBV28
ASSLPLQGKRNTEAF
>TRBV28
ASKGGNQPQH
>TRBV19
ASSIRAPYEQY
>TRBV27
ASSLSAGSGNTIY
>TRBV29-1
SATRQGTYNEQF
>TRBV11-2
ASSRLETGLTDTQC
>TRBV11-2
ASSFGGRSGANVLT
>TRBV20-1
SAREPGLGSNEQF
>TRBV10-3
AISHDSGGNIQY
>TRBV6-6
ASSFITENQPQH
>TRBV12-3/TRBV12-4
ASVSSGSRSTDTQY
>TRBV20-1
SARGQGYQPQH
>TRBV11-2
ASSRALTTGSNIQY
>TRBV10-3
AIRGQDYGYT
>TRBV28
ASSLESLYNSPLH
>TRBV7-6
ASSPGADRDQGVEDEQF
>TRBV30
AWSVQGSGAGGTQY
>TRBV11-2
ASSLVRRAREQY
>TRBV7-8
ASSPSSQSYEQY
>TRBV10-3
AIRPGTGQETQY
>TRBV12-5
ASGLVASGMTGELF
>TRBV28
ASVREHEQY
>TRBV11-2
ASSHTKDSNYGYT
>TRBV4-1
ASSHPAKNTEAF
>TRBV19
ASIPQGDSNQPQH
>TRBV10-3
AINPGTMMDYT
>TRBV18
ASSPGTLDYEQY
>TRBV6-6
ASSYPGQGTDTQY
>TRBV4-1
ASSQVARPNEQF
>TRBV4-2
ASSQDPGLTLAKNIQY
>TRBV28
ASSGPEGGPIAF
>TRBV10-3
AIRPQWTNTEAF
>TRBV7-9
ASSLEGQGNEQY
>TRBV20-1
SANGNTGELF
>TRBV7-9
ASSLHGETQY
>TRBV25-1
ASIRSGANVLT
>TRBV2
ASGTSGSVNEQF
>TRBV12-3/TRBV12-4
ASTVKALAGSYEQY
>TRBV30
AWSTQGDQPQH
>TRBV11-3
ASSFDSSDTQY
>TRBV20-1
SASLGLALNEQF
>TRBV7-9
ASSASAGTTDTQY
>TRBV5-4
ASSSGSNTEAF
>TRBV6-2/TRBV6-3
ASSYSNSPLH